This TCR beta chain was identified in a study of graft-versus-host responses after intestinal transplantation. In the study overall: All recipients were transplanted with multivisceral, liver-intestinal, or isolated intestinal grafts.

Produced via immunoSEQ multiplex PCR; TCRdb's table is partial and in-frame only. The sample holds approximately 82,000 clones, roughly 91% seen once. A note on this clone: Its antigen is still unknown.

Study conclusions and caveats: In patients with graft-donor T cell macrochimerism, allograft graft-versus-host to host-versus-graft clonal ratios were high. GvH clones were identified in recipient marrow, with some first appearing in ileum or blood.

Germline-derived CDR1 and CDR2 are SQVTM and ANQGSEA. The V and J ends lost 4 bases and 0 bases respectively, with 6 bases between them. The CDR3 consists of 12 residues. This receptor was identified in a human donor who received an intestinal transplant. The sequencing used unstimulated CD4+ T cells sorted from spleen or lymph node cells, collected before intestinal transplant. The rearrangement links TRBV29-1 to TRBJ1-1; a weak D match, TRBD1 (6 bases). In DNA, the CDR3 is TGCAGCGTTGGACAGGTGAACACTGAAGCTTTCTTT. It specifies CSVGQVNTEAFF. Looking up the rest from reference TRBV29-1 and TRBJ1-1 gives the full variable domain: SAVISQKPSRDICQRGTSLTIQCQVDSQVTMMFWYRQQPGQSLTLIATANQGSEATYESGFVIDKFPISRPNLTFSTLTVSNMSPEDSSIYLCSVGQVNTEAFFGQGTRLTVV.